This TCR beta chain emerged from a study of CD8+ T cells in alopecia areata. At the level of the study: Tofacitinib therapy lasting 6 to 18 months was followed by 6 months off drug. Study results and caveats: Higher clonality than in normal scalp was seen in lesional scalp, especially alopecia totalis/universalis. Possibly as an HLA-related effect, TCR sharing across patients appeared less clear than in mice.

Looked up from germline, CDR1 is SGHVS and CDR2 is FQNEAQ. Trimming pared 5 bases from V and 2 bases from J, leaving 16 bases between. This CDR3 contains 15 residues. As for this clone: Its antigen remains unknown.

Treatment denoted: oral pan-JAK inhibitor, 5-10 mg twice daily. Those with alopecia areata gave lesional scalp punch biopsies and peripheral blood. Extracted from the samples, RNA was reverse transcribed into cDNA to serve as the sequencing template. Measured with immunoSEQ multiplex PCR; TCRdb has only the in-frame clones, and not every one. The sample lists over 85,000 clones; just over 70% were seen once. This clonotype was obtained from a human donor with alopecia areata. Sequencing was performed on CD8+ T cells sorted from blood, taken at week 44, from a patient treated with tofacitinib. The gene calls are TRBV7-8 and TRBJ2-7; the D gene could be TRBD1 or TRBD2 (5 bases each). CDR3 loop: CASSRRRDQAYEQYF. CDR3 DNA: TGTGCCAGCAGCCGCCGACGGGACCAAGCCTACGAGCAGTACTTC.